The rows below give T cell receptor beta chains drawn from one sample of a study of response to subunit inactivated influenza vaccine. MiXCR, applied by TCRdb to the RT-PCR reads, yields one record per CDR3 protein. The sample records 860,000 or so distinct CDR3 sequences, around 20% being singletons. The specimen comprised PBMCs from blood, sampled around 5 days after vaccination. The receptors were gathered from a man aged 50 or older who received an inactivated influenza vaccine. Each CDR3 is given with its conserved first and last residue. A D gene is named only where the DNA matches it firmly. Clone size appears in some rows only: once, few, many, or a class for an expanded clone.

j_call v_call cdr3_length d_call clone_size cdr3_aa cdr3_nt
TRBJ2-7 TRBV9 16 . . CASSVQGGLNSYEQYF TGTGCCAGCAGCGTCCAAGGGGGACTCAATTCCTACGAGCAGTACTTC
TRBJ2-3 TRBV9 14 . few CASSVVHSTDTQYF TGTGCCAGCAGCGTAGTACATAGCACAGATACGCAGTATTTT
TRBJ2-1 TRBV3-1 12 . . CASSQYYNEQFF TGTGCCAGCAGCCAGTACTACAATGAGCAGTTCTTC
TRBJ2-7 TRBV29-1 12 . few CSVGGITYEQYF TGCAGCGTTGGGGGCATCACCTACGAGCAGTACTTC
TRBJ1-1 TRBV6-1 16 . few CASRNLGEIPGDEAFF TGTGCCAGCAGAAACTTAGGGGAAATACCGGGCGATGAAGCTTTCTTT
TRBJ2-3 TRBV4-3 17 . . CASSQDSKGSSTDTQYF TGCGCCAGCAGCCAAGATAGCAAGGGCTCAAGCACAGATACGCAGTATTTT
TRBJ2-7 TRBV29-1 10 . few CSAGETEQYF TGCAGCGCCGGGGAGACCGAGCAGTACTTC
TRBJ2-1 TRBV7-2 16 TRBD2 few CASSYASGGAYNEQFF TGTGCCAGCAGCTATGCTAGCGGGGGGGCCTACAATGAGCAGTTCTTC
TRBJ2-7 TRBV28 13 . . CASRPGWAYEQYF TGTGCCAGCAGACCGGGGTGGGCCTACGAGCAGTACTTC
TRBJ2-1 TRBV12-3/TRBV12-4 16 . many CASSGSGRRSWNEQFF TGTGCCAGCAGCGGTTCGGGTAGGCGCTCGTGGAATGAGCAGTTCTTC
TRBJ2-7 TRBV10-3 14 . many CAISESQGLTEQYF TGTGCCATCAGTGAGTCGCAGGGGCTCACCGAGCAGTACTTC